This TCR beta chain stems from a study of T cells after yellow fever vaccination. Study results and caveats: Most primary-vaccination clones recurred post-booster (around 95% CD4, 88% CD8).

A 5'RACE template-switching step, the method used to make TCR cDNA, added a universal primer site and UMIs. TCRdb itself ran the 5' RACE reads through MiXCR, one entry per CDR3 protein. The sample has a few hundred thousand distinct CDR3 sequences; 10% to 15% are singletons. The germline V gene has CDR1 SQVTM and CDR2 ANQGSEA. After removal of 6 bases from V and 4 bases from J, the junction contained 2 bases not matched to a gene. The CDR3 has 13 residues. There are many counts of this clonotype. Its antigen is unidentified. The specimen comprised CD4+ T cells sorted from PBMCs, sampled 45 days after the yellow fever booster vaccination. The rearrangement joins TRBV29-1 to TRBJ2-2, with 10 positions matching TRBD1. The sequence came from a man in his thirties or forties who received the YFV17D yellow fever vaccine. Here the CDR3 DNA reads TGCAGCGTGGGGACAGGGGTCACCGGGGAGCTGTTTTTT. This encodes CSVGTGVTGELFF.